This TCR beta chain was retrieved from a study of blood T cell repertoires in COVID-19. Sequencing was performed with immunoSEQ multiplex PCR; in TCRdb, only in-frame clones are kept and a portion is missing. The table lists 200,000 to 300,000 clones, roughly nine tenths of them singletons. The CDR3 loop spans 15 amino acids. After removal of 6 bases from V and 6 bases from J, the junction contained 7 bases not matched to a gene. Germline V CDR1 and CDR2: MDHEN, SYDVKM. This chain joins TRBV28 and TRBJ2-2; 10 bases fit TRBD1. The receptor was derived from a man aged 60 to 75 with acute or convalescent COVID-19. The sequenced sample was peripheral blood. The CDR3 DNA reads TGTGCCAGCAGGCGACAGGGGGCGATCTCCGGGGAGCTGTTTTTT. Protein product: CASRRQGAISGELFF.